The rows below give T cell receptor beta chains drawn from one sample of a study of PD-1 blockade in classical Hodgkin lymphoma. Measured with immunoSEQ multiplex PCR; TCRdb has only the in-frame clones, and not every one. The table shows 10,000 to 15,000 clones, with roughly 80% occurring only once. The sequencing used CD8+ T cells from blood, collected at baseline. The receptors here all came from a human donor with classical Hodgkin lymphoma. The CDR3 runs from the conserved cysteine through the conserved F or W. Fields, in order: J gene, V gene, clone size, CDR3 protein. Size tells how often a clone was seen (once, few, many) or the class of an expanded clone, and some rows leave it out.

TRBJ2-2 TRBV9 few CASSYTGELFF
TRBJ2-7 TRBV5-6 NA CASSHLKRASYEQYF
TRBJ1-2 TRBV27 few CASSLSKAGDPYGYTF
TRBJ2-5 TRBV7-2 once CASSFTQWETQYF
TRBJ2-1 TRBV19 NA CASSIRSTEHQFF
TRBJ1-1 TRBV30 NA CAWSGLDLMNTEAFF
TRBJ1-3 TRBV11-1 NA CASSPLRTASGNTIYF
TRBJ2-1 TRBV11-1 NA CASSDRTSGGYNEQFF
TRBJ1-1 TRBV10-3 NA CAISDPLAEAFF
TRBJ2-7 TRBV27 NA CASSLETGGEKYF
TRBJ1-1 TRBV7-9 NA CASILPLNTEAFF
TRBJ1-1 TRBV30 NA CAWRIEGPTEAFF
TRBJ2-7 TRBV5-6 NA CASRELSGGSYEQYF
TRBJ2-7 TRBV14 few CASSPGTGLYEQYF
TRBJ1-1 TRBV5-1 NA CASRRPGGRLNTEAFF
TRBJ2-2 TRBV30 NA CAWRGLGAGELFF